This TCR beta chain is from a study of T-cell reconstitution after alpha-beta-depleted transplantation in children listed by TCRdb under 2016. About the investigation overall: T-cell immune reconstitution after TCRalphabeta/CD19-depleted allogeneic hematopoietic cell transplantation in children was quantitatively tracked in the study by means of TCR repertoire profiling.

The library was made by PCR. Reads for this sample came from an Illumina HiSeq 2500. To normalize quantification of the TCRbeta repertoire, the TCR libraries were built with molecular barcoding that relied on unique molecular identifiers. The public reads were quality trimmed at Q25 with fastp and then assembled into clones with MiXCR by TCRdb, keeping productive beta chains. Under each unique CDR3 protein, matching rows form one entry showing the most common genes and DNA. The sample yields 500,000 or so distinct CDR3 sequences; about 31% were counted once. The ten top clones hold more than 2% of the sample. The CDR3 runs 15 residues from the cysteine to the phenylalanine. CDR3 DNA is the only sequence kept; it has 45 bases, read in frame from the first base. Unmatched junction bases come to 3, with V trimmed by 6 bases and J by 1 base. The germline V gene encodes CDR1 SGHAT and CDR2 FQNNGV. For this clonotype: The target of this receptor is not known. No base quality values were provided; no much bigger clone lies one nucleotide off.

This specimen was PBMCs from the stem cell graft donor, taken from the stem cell graft. This sequence uses TRBV11-2 and TRBJ2-2; TRBD2 matches 9 bases in the middle. The source is a human donor who donated a stem cell graft to a child with aplastic anemia. The nucleotides read TGTGCCAGCAGACAGACTAGCGGGAACACCGGGGAGCTGTTTTTT. This gives the protein CASRQTSGNTGELFF. The entire variable domain, with the stretches around the CDR3 drawn from the reference TRBV11-2 and TRBJ2-2 proteins, is EAGVAQSPRYKIIEKRQSVAFWCNPISGHATLYWYQQILGQGPKLLIQFQNNGVVDDSQLPKDRFSAERLKGVDSTLKIQPAKLEDSAVYLCASRQTSGNTGELFFGEGSRLTVL.